This T cell receptor beta chain was obtained from a study of cytomegalovirus exposure and HLA in healthy donors. About the research overall: Unique TCR beta sequences numbering over 100 million came from some 200 million T cells in an earlier analysis.

This clone was observed a few times. Its antigen remains unknown. Regarding the study as a whole: Within the data, a cluster of highly shared sequence variants was likely a sequencing artifact.

PCR employed 60 Vbeta and 13 Jbeta primers. Assay used: immunoSEQ multiplex PCR; TCRdb lists only in-frame clones, some missing. The sample holds under 200,000 clones, around four fifths seen once. This TCR derives from a female donor in good health and CMV-seronegative. The sample was PBMCs.

CDR3 amino acids: CASSLGVNYGYTF. The DNA for the CDR3 is TGTGCCAGCAGCTTAGGAGTTAACTATGGCTACACCTTC. The chain has TRBV7-2 and TRBJ1-2; no clear D. From germline, CDR1 is SGHTA and CDR2 FQGNSA. The CDR3 is 13 amino acids. With 1 base removed from V and 1 base from J, the gap between germline ends came to 4 bases.